Listed below are T cell receptor beta chains from one sample, sequenced in a study of blood T cell repertoires in COVID-19. TCRdb's copy holds only in-frame clones and misses some; the assay was immunoSEQ multiplex PCR. The top ten hold about 3.9% of the sample, which has around 130,000 clones, more than 75% seen once. Material for sequencing was peripheral blood. All receptors derive from a man aged 55 to 70 with acute or convalescent COVID-19. Each CDR3 is given with its conserved first and last residue. Each record gives: J gene, clone size, V gene, D gene, CDR3 DNA, CDR3 protein. The D gene is left open where the match is weak. Clone size, where shown, is once, few, many, or a class for clones that have expanded.

TRBJ2-7	once	TRBV9	TRBD2	TGTGCCAGCAGCGTAGAGGGGTCGGCGGGAGGCGCCTACGAGCAGTACTTC	CASSVEGSAGGAYEQYF
TRBJ2-3	.	TRBV3-1/TRBV3-2	.	TGTGCCAGCAGCCACCCCACGGGAACCGTGGATACGCAGTATTTT	CASSHPTGTVDTQYF
TRBJ1-1	.	TRBV28	TRBD1	TGTGCCAGCAGTTTATATAAGGGGGCTGCTGAAGCTTTCTTT	CASSLYKGAAEAFF
TRBJ1-6	.	TRBV10-3	.	TGTGCCATCAGTGCAAAACGGGACTTACCCCTCCACTTT	CAISAKRDLPLHF
TRBJ2-1	.	TRBV12-5	TRBD1	TGTGCTAGTGGTTTCGGGACAGATGAGCAGTTCTTC	CASGFGTDEQFF
TRBJ2-2	.	TRBV6-5	.	TGTGCCAGTGGGGGCGTAAACACCGGGGAGCTGTTTTTT	CASGGVNTGELFF
TRBJ2-4	.	TRBV7-8	TRBD1	TGTGCCAGCAGCATGACAGGGGATAACATTCAGTACTTC	CASSMTGDNIQYF
TRBJ2-2	few	TRBV7-3	.	TGTGCCAGCAGCTTAAATCGGGGGACCGGGGAGCTGTTTTTT	CASSLNRGTGELFF
TRBJ2-7	.	TRBV9	TRBD1	TGTGCCAGCAGCGTAGGGGCGGGACAGGGACATGTTGGCGAGCAGTACTTC	CASSVGAGQGHVGEQYF
TRBJ2-2	.	TRBV28	TRBD2	TGTGCCAGCATGTTAGGCGGGCGGGAGAAGTCCGGGGAGCTGTTTTTT	CASMLGGREKSGELFF